The 31 T cell receptor beta chains reported below all come from one sample, sequenced in a study of tumor and adjacent non-tumor tissue in lung cancer. RNA was extracted from bulk tissue without any cell sorting. Distant lung tissue was collected more than 3 cm away from the tumor edge. Three rounds of nested PCR, following a modified ARM-PCR protocol, produced the TCRbeta library. TCRdb recomputed calls from the multiplex PCR reads with MiXCR, one row per CDR3 protein. The table shows 40,000 to 45,000 distinct CDR3 sequences, with approximately 57% occurring only once. The sample consisted of distant non-tumor lung tissue. These receptors came from a man aged 50-60 years with non-small cell lung cancer.

Worth noting for this clonotype: At one of its ends the junction is not consistent with the germline gene, which may arise from a read error. The rearrangement uses TRBV29-1 and TRBJ2-7; 13 bases map to TRBD2. This CDR3 spans 14 amino acids. Germline lookup yields CDR1 SQVTM and CDR2 ANQGSEA. CDR3 loop: CSARTSGSLYELYF. The CDR3 DNA is TGTAGCGCAAGGACTAGCGGGAGCCTCTACGAGCTGTACTTC.

A remark on this clonotype: Likely a read error: the CDR3 ends without its conserved phenylalanine or tryptophan. CDR3 amino acids: CASREGYSGNTIYL. In DNA form, the CDR3 reads TGCGCCAGCCGGGAGGGCTACTCTGGAAACACCATATATCTT. V gene TRBV10-2 combines with J gene TRBJ1-3; unclear D gene. Between the trimmed V and J ends, which lost 8 bases and 0 bases, there was a span of 11 bases. The CDR3 consists of 14 residues. The germline V gene has CDR1 WSHSY and CDR2 SAAADI.

The table lists this clonotype with a few counts. This chain connects TRBV11-2 to TRBJ2-5, with D hard to call. This CDR3 contains 13 residues. V dropped 4 bases and J dropped 1 base, with 7 bases sitting between them. Germline CDR1 is SGHAT and CDR2 is FQNNGV. The CDR3 sequence is CASSYQVQETQYF. The DNA for the CDR3 is TGTGCCAGCAGCTATCAGGTCCAAGAGACCCAGTACTTC.

This clonotype was counted a single time. Sequence at one end of the junction differs from germline and may be a read error. This sequence joins TRBV11-3 and TRBJ2-1, with D possibly being TRBD2 (6 bases). This CDR3 region has 17 residues. In germline, CDR1 is SGHNT, CDR2 YENEEA. The CDR3: CASSPAGPGGPYNEQLF. CDR3 sequence (DNA): TGTGCCAGCAGCCCCGCGGGGCCGGGTGGCCCCTACAATGAGCAGTTATTC.

On this clonotype: A junction end diverges from the germline sequence, so it may reflect a read error. The chain joins TRBV5-1 to TRBJ2-7; D might be TRBD2 (6 bases). Germline V gene sequence: CDR1 SGHRS, CDR2 YFSETQ. CDR3 length equals 14 residues. The CDR3 sequence is CASSLTGDSYEHYF. For the CDR3, the DNA is TGCGCCAGCAGCTTGACTGGGGACTCCTACGAGCACTACTTC.

J is TRBJ2-4 and V is TRBV7-9; D unclear. With 2 bases removed from V and 0 bases from J, the gap between germline ends came to 17 bases. This CDR3 has 18 residues. Germline CDR1 reads SEHNR; CDR2 reads FQNEAQ (reference sequence). The CDR3 nucleotides are TGTGCCAGCAGCTTATCTTCTCAGTCATCCTTAGCCAAAAACATTCAGTACTTC. Its protein product is CASSLSSQSSLAKNIQYF.

Points on this clonotype: An end of the junction differs from the germline gene, which may be a read error. CDR3 bases: TGCGCCAGCAGCTTGGGGGCTGGGGACCCTAATCAGCCCCAGCGTTTT. Translated, it gives CASSLGAGDPNQPQRF. The chain couples TRBV5-1 to TRBJ1-5, with D possibly being TRBD1 (5 bases). The germline V gene encodes CDR1 SGHRS and CDR2 YFSETQ. The CDR3 is 16 amino acids. The whole variable domain, filled in from reference TRBV5-1 and TRBJ1-5, reads KAGVTQTPRYLIKTRGQQVTLSCSPISGHRSVSWYQQTPGQGLQFLFEYFSETQRNKGNFPGRFSGRQFSNSRSEMNVSTLELGDSALYLCASSLGAGDPNQPQRFGDGTRLSIL.

In its sample, this clonotype was seen a few times. A much larger clone lies a single base off, so this may be a read error. This chain connects TRBV28 to TRBJ2-5; 7 nucleotides align to TRBD1. The CDR3 contains 15 residues. Looked up from germline, CDR1 is MDHEN and CDR2 is SYDVKM. Trimming at V came to 10 bases and at J to 4 bases, leaving 15 bases not matched to a gene. The CDR3 DNA is TGTGCCAACACCCTAGACAGGGTATGGCGAGAGACCCAGTACTTC. Residues: CANTLDRVWRETQYF.

Comment on this clonotype: The junction does not match germline at one end; this may be a read error. As DNA, the CDR3 is TGTAGTGCTAGAGATGCGGGGGTTCAAGAGACCCCGTACTTC. The encoded protein is CSARDAGVQETPYF. The chain combines TRBV20-1 with TRBJ2-5; 7 bases map to TRBD2. The CDR3 totals 14 residues. Germline V lookup: CDR1 DFQATT, CDR2 SNEGSKA (reference sequence).

This clonotype has a single count. An end of the junction does not agree with germline; a read error may underlie this. This sequence joins TRBV29-1 and TRBJ2-1; 12 nucleotides align to TRBD2. Germline V CDR1 and CDR2: SQVTM, ANQGSEA. This CDR3 is 15 amino acids long. The CDR3 bases are TGCAGCGTCGAACTTCTAGCGGGAGGGTGGAATGTGCAGCTCTTC. Its protein is CSVELLAGGWNVQLF.

This clonotype was seen at least ten times. J is TRBJ1-3 and V is TRBV2; D remains unclear. V shed 8 bases and J shed 0 bases, with 8 bases lying between them. Germline lookup yields CDR1 SNHLY and CDR2 FYNNEI. The CDR3 runs to 13 residues. In nucleotides, the CDR3 is TGTGCCAGCGCCCAGGACTCTGGAAACACCATATATTTT. Protein: CASAQDSGNTIYF.

This clonotype came up a few times. This sequence joins TRBV5-1 and TRBJ2-7, with D uncertain. Germline V CDR1 and CDR2: SGHRS, YFSETQ. The CDR3 has 14 residues. Trimming took off 4 bases at V and 0 bases at J, with 11 bases between the two ends. The CDR3 coding sequence is TGCGCCAGCAGCACGGACGGTGTCTCCTACGAGCAGTACTTC. Its translation is CASSTDGVSYEQYF.

Remarks on this clonotype: Compared with germline, one end of the junction differs, possibly owing to a read error. The rearrangement joins TRBV11-2 to TRBJ2-5; D is perhaps TRBD1 or TRBD2 (5 bases each). Looked up from germline, CDR1 is SGHAT and CDR2 is FQNNGV. The CDR3 has 15 residues. The chain's CDR3 is CANSSTWGITETQYF. The CDR3 DNA is TGTGCCAACAGCTCCACCTGGGGGATAACAGAGACCCAGTACTTC.

Points on this clonotype: At one end, the junction sequence differs from germline, possibly due to a read error. The CDR3 DNA follows: TGTGCCAGCAGTTTCGGGGGCGAAGACGCAGATACGCAATATTTT. This gives the protein CASSFGGEDADTQYF. V gene TRBV6-2 or TRBV6-3 combines with J gene TRBJ2-3, with D tentatively TRBD1 or TRBD2 (6 bases each). The CDR3 has 15 residues. The V gene's germline CDR1 is MNHEY and CDR2 SVGEGT.

The table lists this clonotype with a few counts. The rearrangement links TRBV12-3 or TRBV12-4 to TRBJ2-7; the match to TRBD2 covers 7 bases. The J segment lost 6 bases and the V segment lost 5 bases, leaving 10 bases of the junction unmatched. The CDR3 is 14 residues long. CDR3 region: CASSLPGGGIEQYF. The CDR3 DNA sequence: TGTGCCAGCAGTCTCCCTGGGGGGGGAATCGAGCAGTACTTC.

The J gene is TRBJ2-2, the V gene TRBV5-1; D unclear. The CDR3 is made up of 17 amino acids. Germline V gives CDR1 SGHRS, CDR2 YFSETQ. V was clipped by 4 bases and J by 5 bases, with 21 bases between them. This CDR3 is CASSPTGPGSGTGELFF. The CDR3 nucleotides read TGCGCCAGCAGCCCAACGGGCCCAGGATCAGGTACCGGGGAGCTGTTTTTT.

The rearrangement links TRBV7-9 to TRBJ1-2; a possible D gene is TRBD1 (5 bases). The CDR3 extends over 14 amino acids. From germline, CDR1 is SEHNR and CDR2 FQNEAQ (reference sequence). Trimming pared 1 base from V and 8 bases from J, leaving 14 bases between. The CDR3 region has the DNA TGTGCCAGCAGCTTAGATGATTGGGGGAGCGGCTACACCTTC. Amino acids: CASSLDDWGSGYTF.

This clonotype was seen at least ten times. V is TRBV2 and J is TRBJ2-3, with D possibly matching TRBD1 (7 bases). CDR1 and CDR2 from the germline V gene are SNHLY and FYNNEI. The CDR3 is made up of 13 amino acids. Trimming removed 7 bases from V and 10 bases from J, with 18 bases in between. This chain's CDR3 is CASTTRGVVAQYF. The CDR3 coding sequence is TGTGCCAGCACCACCAGGGGGGTAGTCGCGCAGTATTTT. The entire variable domain, with the rest obtained from reference TRBV2 and TRBJ2-3, is as follows: EPEVTQTPSHQVTQMGQEVILRCVPISNHLYFYWYRQILGQKVEFLVSFYNNEISEKSEIFDDQFSVERPDGSNFTLKIRSTKLEDSAMYFCASTTRGVVAQYFGPGTRLTVL.

This clonotype was observed a few times. An end of the junction differs from the germline gene, which may be a read error. The rearrangement joins TRBV4-2 to TRBJ2-2, with TRBD2 as a possible D gene (6 bases). Looked up from germline, CDR1 is LGHNA and CDR2 is YNFKEQ. The CDR3 loop spans 14 amino acids. The CDR3 coding sequence is TGTGCCAGCAGCCAACCCAGAGGGACCGGGGGGCTGTTTTTT. Translation gives CASSQPRGTGGLFF.

Turning to this clonotype: Possible read error: a much larger clone is one base away. V usage is TRBV6-2 or TRBV6-3 and J usage is TRBJ2-7, with 10 bases fitting TRBD2. Per germline, CDR1 MNHEY and CDR2 SVGEGT. The CDR3 has 14 residues. The CDR3 reads CASSRVAGGYEQCF. For the CDR3, the DNA is TGTGCCAGCTCCAGAGTAGCGGGAGGATACGAGCAGTGCTTC.

The V gene is TRBV6-5, the J gene TRBJ2-7, with 8 bases identical to TRBD1. The germline CDR1 and CDR2 sequences are MNHEY and SVGAGI. Unmatched junction bases numbered 7, after V lost 5 bases and J lost 1 base. The CDR3 is 15 amino acids. In nucleotides, the CDR3 is TGTGCCAGCAGTCCCCAGGGGGCCCTATCCTACGAGCAGTACTTC. Protein product: CASSPQGALSYEQYF.

A word on this clonotype: Being one base from a much bigger clone, this may be a read error. The V and J genes are TRBV12-3 or TRBV12-4 and TRBJ2-3, with no clear D. The V and J ends lost 8 bases and 5 bases respectively, with 11 bases between them. CDR3 length: 12 amino acids. Written as DNA, the CDR3 is TGTGCCAGCGGTGTCATAAGAGATACGCAGTATTTT. This encodes CASGVIRDTQYF.

Details on this clonotype: One base away lies a much larger clone, so this may be a sequencing read error. The rearrangement links TRBV20-1 to TRBJ1-5, with unresolved D. V was cut by 6 bases and J by 4 bases, with 10 bases left in between. Germline lookup yields CDR1 DFQATT and CDR2 SNEGSKA (reference sequence). CDR3 length equals 12 residues. CDR3 loop: CSAEVANQPQHF. The DNA for the CDR3 is TGCAGTGCGGAGGTCGCAAATCAGCCCCAGCATTTT.

In the case of this clonotype: Because it lacks the conserved phenylalanine or tryptophan at the end, this CDR3 is likely a read error. This rearrangement joins TRBV6-2 or TRBV6-3 to TRBJ2-1; D remains ambiguous. The CDR3 is 12 amino acids. Trimming cost V 10 bases and J 0 bases, with 7 bases left between them. The germline V gene encodes CDR1 MNHEY and CDR2 SVGEGT. CDR3 sequence reads: CANCSSYNEQFS. The CDR3 DNA follows: TGTGCCAACTGCAGCTCCTACAATGAGCAGTTCTCC.

This clonotype was picked up a small number of times. This chain joins TRBV2 and TRBJ2-5, with TRBD2 matching 8 bases. V was pared by 7 bases and J by 7 bases, with 14 bases of the junction left unmatched. The CDR3 is made up of 15 amino acids. Germline V lookup: CDR1 SNHLY, CDR2 FYNNEI. CDR3 coding DNA: TGTGCCAGCATCGAAGCGGGGGCCTCCCCGGGGACCCAGTACTTC. Translated: CASIEAGASPGTQYF. The variable domain in full, with the rest retrieved from reference TRBV2 and TRBJ2-5, is EPEVTQTPSHQVTQMGQEVILRCVPISNHLYFYWYRQILGQKVEFLVSFYNNEISEKSEIFDDQFSVERPDGSNFTLKIRSTKLEDSAMYFCASIEAGASPGTQYFGPGTRLLVL.

As to this clonotype: Given a much more abundant clone one base away, this may be a read error. The V gene is TRBV7-9, the J gene TRBJ1-2; 8 bases are shared with TRBD1. Trimming at V came to 0 bases and at J to 5 bases, leaving 5 bases not matched to a gene. Germline CDR1 SEHNR, CDR2 FQNEAQ (reference sequence). CDR3 length equals 15 residues. Written as DNA, the CDR3 is TGTGCCAGCAGCTTAGCCCAGGGGGCCCAGTATGGCTACACCTTC. This gives the protein CASSLAQGAQYGYTF.

As for this clonotype: One junction end does not reproduce the germline sequence, and a read error may be involved. This chain joins TRBV30 and TRBJ1-5; 7 nucleotides align to TRBD1. The CDR3 consists of 14 residues. Germline CDR1 is GTSNPN and CDR2 is SVGIG (reference sequence). The CDR3 here is CVWGQTSSNQPQHF. The DNA for the CDR3 is TGTGTCTGGGGACAGACGAGTAGCAATCAGCCCCAGCATTTT.

This clonotype was seen only once. At one boundary the junction diverges from the germline segment, which might be a read error. This sequence joins TRBV10-3 and TRBJ1-2, with TRBD1 as a possible D gene (5 bases). Germline CDR1 ENHRY, CDR2 SYGVKD. This CDR3 has 15 amino acids. The CDR3 region has the DNA TGTACCATCAGTGAGTCGATGGGGCAGATAGATGGCTACACTTTC. It codes for CTISESMGQIDGYTF.

This clonotype was found a few times. Compared with germline, one end of the junction differs, possibly owing to a read error. The chain links TRBV11-1 to TRBJ2-2; the D call may be TRBD1 or TRBD2 (5 bases each). The CDR3 length is 14 residues. Germline lookup yields CDR1 SGHAT and CDR2 FQDESV (reference sequence). CDR3 loop: CACSFQGRPGKLFF. The CDR3 DNA reads as TGTGCCTGCAGCTTTCAGGGTCGGCCCGGGAAGCTGTTTTTT.

At least ten counts were recorded for this clonotype. Mismatch with germline at one junction end may stem from a read error. This sequence joins TRBV12-3 or TRBV12-4 and TRBJ1-4; no clear D gene. The CDR3 runs to 12 residues. CDR3 nucleotide sequence: TGTGCCAGCAGTTTACAGCTTGAAAAACTGGTTTTT. Its protein product is CASSLQLEKLVF.

The CDR3 protein is CASSMGQPNTGELFF. Here the CDR3 DNA reads TGTGCCAGTAGTATGGGACAGCCGAACACCGGGGAGCTGTTTTTT. The chain has TRBV19 and TRBJ2-2; 7 nucleotides line up with TRBD1. Trimming removed 3 bases from V and 0 bases from J; junction bases left unmatched: 1. Germline V gene lookup returns CDR1 LNHDA and CDR2 SQIVND (reference sequence). The CDR3 length is 15 residues.